A single sample gave rise to the 16 T cell receptor beta chains below, sequenced in a study of blood T cell repertoires in COVID-19. Repertoires were generated with immunoSEQ multiplex PCR, while TCRdb's copy carries only in-frame clones and drops some. Found here are around 190,000 clones, more than 75% of them singletons; the top ten hold around 6%. The sample consisted of PBMCs or T cells enriched from blood (not recorded which). The source of these receptors is a man between 40 and 49 years old with acute COVID-19.

CDR3: CASSERLAGGGFYNEQFF. In DNA form, the CDR3 reads TGTGCCAGCAGTGAACGACTAGCGGGAGGGGGCTTCTACAATGAGCAGTTCTTC. V is TRBV2 and J is TRBJ2-1; 14 bases align to TRBD2. Per germline, CDR1 SNHLY and CDR2 FYNNEI. The CDR3 spans 18 residues. Losses at the gene ends were 2 bases for V and 3 bases for J; bases not matched to a gene: 6.

There are a few counts of this clone. The chain carries TRBV10-1 and TRBJ2-2; 8 nucleotides line up with TRBD2. CDR1 and CDR2 (germline): WNHNN, SYGVQD (reference sequence). The CDR3 sequence is 14 residues long. V lost 8 bases, J lost 1 base, and 3 bases stayed unmatched. The CDR3 loop reads CASQRERNTGELFF. The CDR3 nucleotides read TGCGCCAGCCAGCGGGAGAGGAACACCGGGGAGCTGTTTTTT.

Only one count was recorded for this clone. The chain uses TRBV7-9 and TRBJ1-6; 9 positions agree with TRBD1. Trimming took 5 bases from V and 8 from J; bases not matched to a gene: 7. Germline V gene lookup returns CDR1 SEHNR and CDR2 FQNEAQ (reference sequence). The CDR3 spans 15 residues. CDR3 sequence (DNA): TGTGCCAGCAGCCTCGGGACAGGGAGATATTCACCCCTCCACTTT. Its protein is CASSLGTGRYSPLHF.

This clone was picked up one time. V and J are TRBV28 and TRBJ2-7; D perhaps matches TRBD1 (6 bases). The CDR3 extends over 17 amino acids. Germline V gene sequence: CDR1 MDHEN, CDR2 SYDVKM. With 4 bases removed from V and 5 bases from J, the gap between germline ends came to 24 bases. The CDR3 nucleotides are TGTGCCAGCAGTTCCCTGGGTGAAATAAACAGGGCCAACGAGCAGTACTTC. Translating gives CASSSLGEINRANEQYF.

V gene TRBV19 combines with J gene TRBJ1-3, with 8 bases lining up with TRBD1. CDR3 size: 15 residues. From germline, CDR1 is LNHDA and CDR2 SQIVND (reference sequence). The V and J ends lost 9 bases and 0 bases, in that order; junction bases with no gene match: 7. As DNA, the CDR3 is TGTGCCAGCAGGGACAGGCCAACCTCTGGAAACACCATATATTTT. Translation: CASRDRPTSGNTIYF.

In DNA form, the CDR3 reads TGTGCCAGTGAACGTCGGGACAGTAATTCACCCCTCCACTTT. Protein product: CASERRDSNSPLHF. The chain recombines TRBV19 with TRBJ1-6; 7 nucleotides match TRBD1. Trimming cost V 8 bases and J 6 bases; bases outside gene matches: 7. The CDR3 sequence is 14 residues long. Germline CDR1 reads LNHDA; CDR2 reads SQIVND (reference sequence).

The chain employs TRBV24-1 and TRBJ2-1; 9 bases line up with TRBD1. CDR3 length equals 15 residues. The V segment lost 3 bases and the J segment 5 bases; nucleotides outside the gene matches: 4. Germline values: CDR1 KGHDR, CDR2 SFDVKD. Written as DNA, the CDR3 is TGTGCCACCAGTGATGCCGGGACAGGGAACAATGAGCAGTTCTTC. Translated, it gives CATSDAGTGNNEQFF.

This clone showed up many times. The V gene is TRBV20-1, the J gene TRBJ1-1; tentative D call: TRBD1 (5 bases). The CDR3 has 11 residues. V shed 1 base and J shed 8 bases, with 8 bases lying between them. Per germline, CDR1 DFQATT and CDR2 SNEGSKA (reference sequence). CDR3 sequence reads: CSARAGWEAFF. In nucleotides, the CDR3 is TGCAGTGCTAGAGCAGGGTGGGAAGCTTTCTTT.

The chain combines TRBV27 with TRBJ2-1; possible D gene TRBD2, 5 bases. This CDR3 has 13 amino acids. The ends were cut back, 7 bases at V and 7 bases at J, with 14 bases in the middle. Germline-derived CDR1 and CDR2 are MNHEY and SMNVEV (reference sequence). The CDR3 spells CASKVTGKNEQFF. The CDR3 nucleotides are TGTGCCAGCAAGGTAACCGGGAAGAATGAGCAGTTCTTC.

The rearrangement links TRBV30 to TRBJ2-2; D is undetermined. Germline assignment: CDR1 GTSNPN and CDR2 SVGIG (reference sequence). V shed 3 bases and J shed 2 bases, with 13 bases lying between them. The CDR3 is 15 residues long. This CDR3 is CAWSLKEDNTGELFF. Written as DNA, the CDR3 is TGTGCCTGGAGCCTTAAAGAGGATAACACCGGGGAGCTGTTTTTT.

The chain recombines TRBV11-2 with TRBJ2-7, with D possibly TRBD1 on 6 matching bases. This CDR3 spans 13 amino acids. Germline-derived CDR1 and CDR2 are SGHAT and FQNNGV. V gave up 3 bases and J gave up 3 bases, with 9 bases separating them. The CDR3 coding sequence is TGTGCCAGCAGCTTCAAAGGGGGCTACGAGCAGTACTTC. Its protein is CASSFKGGYEQYF.

V usage is TRBV14 and J usage is TRBJ2-5; D not certain. The germline V and J ends were trimmed by 0 bases and 7 bases, with 6 bases remaining between them. CDR1 and CDR2 from the germline V gene are SGHDN and FVKESK. The CDR3 loop spans 12 amino acids. The CDR3: CASSQDRLTQYF. CDR3 in DNA: TGTGCCAGCAGCCAAGATCGGTTGACCCAGTACTTC. Full variable domain (outside the CDR3, taken from reference TRBV14 and TRBJ2-5): EAGVTQFPSHSVIEKGQTVTLRCDPISGHDNLYWYRRVMGKEIKFLLHFVKESKQDESGMPNNRFLAERTGGTYSTLKVQPAELEDSGVYFCASSQDRLTQYFGPGTRLLVL.

The chain links TRBV6-5 to TRBJ2-7, with TRBD2 identical over 7 bases. Germline CDR1 is MNHEY and CDR2 is SVGAGI. V dropped 4 bases and J dropped 5; count of bases not matched to a gene: 11. This CDR3 is built from 15 residues. The CDR3 protein is CASSSPAGVSHEQYF. CDR3 coding DNA: TGTGCCAGCAGTTCTCCCGCGGGAGTAAGCCACGAGCAGTACTTC.

V is TRBV28 and J is TRBJ1-5; TRBD1 aligns across 10 bases. This CDR3 contains 16 residues. Trimming removed 6 bases from V and 7 bases from J; junction bases left unmatched: 12. Per germline, CDR1 MDHEN and CDR2 SYDVKM. CDR3 coding DNA: TGTGCCAGCAGCCCTGCCCGGGACAGGGGAGGCCAGCCCCAGCATTTT. It encodes CASSPARDRGGQPQHF.

The J gene is TRBJ1-2, the V gene TRBV3-1 (or the pseudogene TRBV3-2), with D unclear. This CDR3 has 12 residues. V lost 0 bases and J lost 8, with 7 bases in between. The germline V gene encodes CDR1 LGHDT and CDR2 YNNKEL (reference sequence). Written as DNA, the CDR3 is TGTGCCAGCAGCCAAGACTATCGCGGCTACACCTTC. Amino acid sequence: CASSQDYRGYTF.

This chain uses TRBV30 with TRBJ1-3; D remains ambiguous. The CDR3 consists of 10 residues. Per the germline V gene, CDR1 is GTSNPN and CDR2 is SVGIG (reference sequence). Trimming took off 2 bases at V and 7 bases at J, with 3 bases between the two ends. CDR3 region: CAWSLNTIYF. The DNA of the CDR3 is TGTGCCTGGAGTCTCAACACCATATATTTT.